These T cell receptor beta chains were read from a single sample in a study of cytomegalovirus exposure and HLA in healthy donors. Assay used: immunoSEQ multiplex PCR; TCRdb lists only in-frame clones, some missing. The table has 120,000 or so clones, 60% to 85% seen once. Sequenced material: PBMCs. These receptors were collected from a woman aged 35 to 49 in good health and CMV-seropositive. CDR3s include the opening cysteine and the closing phenylalanine or tryptophan. The D gene is left open where the match is weak. Not all rows give a size; the values are once, few, many and, for expanded clones, a class.

d_call cdr3_length j_call v_call clone_size cdr3_nt cdr3_aa
- 14 TRBJ2-5 TRBV15 - TGTGCCACCAGCAGAAGAAGGATCGGGGAGACCCAGTACTTC CATSRRRIGETQYF
- 16 TRBJ1-5 TRBV28 - TGTGCCAGCAGTGTAGCTGGGGGACAAGGGAATCAGCCCCAGCATTTT CASSVAGGQGNQPQHF
- 13 TRBJ1-2 TRBV19 - TGTGCCAGTAGTAGGCAGGGGTACTATGGCTACACCTTC CASSRQGYYGYTF
- 14 TRBJ1-1 TRBV2 few TGTGCCAGCAGTCCTCGGGATTGGGGCACTGAAGCTTTCTTT CASSPRDWGTEAFF
TRBD2 17 TRBJ2-3 TRBV30 few TGTGCCTGGAGTGTACGGGTCGGGACTAGGGCCACAGATACGCAGTATTTT CAWSVRVGTRATDTQYF
- 15 TRBJ2-1 TRBV4-2 - TGTGCCAGCAGCCAAGATAGGCGACATCCCAATGAGCAGTTCTTC CASSQDRRHPNEQFF
TRBD2 13 TRBJ2-7 TRBV29-1 - TGCAGCGTTGAGGGAGGGGTACCCTACGAGCAGTACTTC CSVEGGVPYEQYF
TRBD1 13 TRBJ2-7 TRBV28 - TGTGCCACACGGGGACAGGGACAGTACGAGCAGTACTTC CATRGQGQYEQYF
- 17 TRBJ1-1 TRBV5-1 - TGCGCCAGCAGCTTAGTGCGGCAGGGAGGTCCGAACACTGAAGCTTTCTTT CASSLVRQGGPNTEAFF
TRBD1 14 TRBJ1-1 TRBV4-3 - TGCGCCAGCAGCCAAGATGGGACAGAGACTGAAGCTTTCTTT CASSQDGTETEAFF
TRBD2 17 TRBJ2-1 TRBV2 - TGTGCCAGCAGAGGCCGTGCGGGGGATCCTTCCTACAATGAGCAGTTCTTC CASRGRAGDPSYNEQFF
TRBD1 14 TRBJ1-6 TRBV27 few TGTGCCAGCAGCCGACAGGGCAGGAATTCACCCCTCCACTTT CASSRQGRNSPLHF
TRBD2 16 TRBJ2-1 TRBV6-4 - TGTGCCAGCAGCGCGGACCCCGCGGGAGTAATCGATGAGCAGTTCTTC CASSADPAGVIDEQFF
- 13 TRBJ1-1 TRBV6-5 few TGTGCCAGCAGTTACTCGTCGGGCGGGGGAGCTTTCTTT CASSYSSGGGAFF
- 16 TRBJ1-5 TRBV5-1 - TGCGCCAGCAGCCCAGCGGGAGGGTATGGTAATCAGCCCCAGCATTTT CASSPAGGYGNQPQHF
- 16 TRBJ1-2 TRBV2 - TGTGCCAGCAGCGCATTCCCCGCGGCAGGGGACTATGGCTACACCTTC CASSAFPAAGDYGYTF
- 14 TRBJ1-1 TRBV28 - TGTGCCAGCAGTTTACAGGGAGGTGGCACTGAAGCTTTCTTT CASSLQGGGTEAFF
TRBD1 15 TRBJ2-7 TRBV28 - TGTGCCAGCAGAAATACCGGGACAGGAAGCTACGAGCAGTACTTC CASRNTGTGSYEQYF
TRBD2 16 TRBJ2-3 TRBV5-4 - TGTGCCAGCAGCTACCTAGCGGGGGGGCTCACAGATACGCAGTATTTT CASSYLAGGLTDTQYF
- 13 TRBJ2-7 TRBV4-1 once TGCGCCAGCAGCCAAGATGAGGGCGGCGAGCAGTACTTC CASSQDEGGEQYF
TRBD2 15 TRBJ2-1 TRBV7-3 - TGTGCCAGCAGCTTGAGCGGGGGGACTTACAATGAGCAGTTCTTC CASSLSGGTYNEQFF
- 15 TRBJ2-2 TRBV14 - TGTGCCAGCAGTCGGGCAGGGGCGAACACCGGGGAGCTGTTTTTT CASSRAGANTGELFF
- 12 TRBJ1-2 TRBV2 - TGTGCCAGCAGCCAGAGGGGGAATGGCTACACCTTC CASSQRGNGYTF
TRBD1 15 TRBJ1-1 TRBV4-1 - TGCGCCAGCAGCCAATGGACAGGGGGGTTGACTGAAGCTTTCTTT CASSQWTGGLTEAFF
TRBD1 14 TRBJ2-5 TRBV6-5 once TGTGCCAGCAGCCCCCGACAGGGCCAAGAGACCCAGTACTTC CASSPRQGQETQYF
- 15 TRBJ2-7 TRBV2 - TGTGCCAGCAAAACGTCGGCAGGGAGGACCTACGAGCAGTACTTC CASKTSAGRTYEQYF
TRBD1 15 TRBJ2-3 TRBV27 - TGTGCCAGCCGGAGGGACAGGGAAGTCACAGATACGCAGTATTTT CASRRDREVTDTQYF
- 12 TRBJ2-7 TRBV5-1 - TGCGCCAGCAGCTTGGGGGGGCTCGAGCAGTACTTC CASSLGGLEQYF
- 13 TRBJ2-1 TRBV28 - TGTGCCAGCAGTCCCGGACAGTCAGGGGAGCAGTTCTTC CASSPGQSGEQFF
- 13 TRBJ2-5 TRBV19 - TGTGCCAGTAGTGCCAGGGGTGTGGAGACCCAGTACTTC CASSARGVETQYF
TRBD1 13 TRBJ1-2 TRBV5-6 - TGTGCCAGCAGCCCGGACAGGAACTATGGCTACACCTTC CASSPDRNYGYTF
- 13 TRBJ2-7 TRBV6-5 - TGTGCCAGCAGTTACCCCAGATCGTACGAGCAGTACTTC CASSYPRSYEQYF
- 12 TRBJ1-3 TRBV7-8 - TGTGCCAGCAGCTTGACAGAAAACACCATATATTTT CASSLTENTIYF
- 15 TRBJ2-7 TRBV19 - TGTGCCACCTGGGGCCCTGGGACACTAACCTACGAGCAGTACTTC CATWGPGTLTYEQYF
TRBD2 14 TRBJ2-3 TRBV6-6 - TGTGCCAGCAAGGAAAGCGGGGAGAAAGATACGCAGTATTTT CASKESGEKDTQYF
TRBD2 17 TRBJ2-5 TRBV11-1 - TGTGCCAGCAGCGGAGGTGGGGCGGGAGGGCGGCGTGAGACCCAGTACTTC CASSGGGAGGRRETQYF
TRBD2 15 TRBJ2-7 TRBV18 few TGTGCCAGCTCTTCCGGGACTAGCGCCACCTACGAGCAGTACTTC CASSSGTSATYEQYF
- 15 TRBJ1-4 TRBV5-5 - TGTGCCAGCAGCTTGGAGCAGGGGTATAATGAAAAACTGTTTTTT CASSLEQGYNEKLFF
TRBD1 19 TRBJ1-2 TRBV15 once TGTGCCACCAGCAGAGATTCTCTAGGACAGGGAAGGTTGGACTATGGCTACACCTTC CATSRDSLGQGRLDYGYTF
- 13 TRBJ2-3 TRBV7-8 - TGTGCCAGCCCCCGTGGGCAGACAGATACGCAGTATTTT CASPRGQTDTQYF
TRBD1 14 TRBJ1-6 TRBV11-2 - TGTGCCAGCAGCCCGGGGACAGCCCGTTCCTCCCTCCACTTT CASSPGTARSSLHF
TRBD1 14 TRBJ2-7 TRBV18 - TGTGCCAGCTCACCTTCGGGACAGACCTACGAGCAGTACTTC CASSPSGQTYEQYF
- 17 TRBJ1-2 TRBV7-2 once TGTGCCAGCAGCCCTAGTGTGAGCCAGGGGAATTTATATGGCTACACCTTC CASSPSVSQGNLYGYTF